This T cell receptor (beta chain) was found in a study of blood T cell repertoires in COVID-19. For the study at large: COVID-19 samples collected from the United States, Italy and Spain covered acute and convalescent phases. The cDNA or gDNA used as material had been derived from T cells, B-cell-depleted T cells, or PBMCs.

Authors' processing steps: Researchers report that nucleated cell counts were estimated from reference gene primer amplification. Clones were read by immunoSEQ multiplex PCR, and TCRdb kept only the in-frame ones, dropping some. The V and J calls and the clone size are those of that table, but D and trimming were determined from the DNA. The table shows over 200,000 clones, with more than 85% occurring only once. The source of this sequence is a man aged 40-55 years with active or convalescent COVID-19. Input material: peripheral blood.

CDR3 loop: CASSSGTLDDTQYF. The CDR3, as DNA: TGCGCCAGCAGCAGCGGGACCCTAGACGATACGCAGTATTTT. V usage is TRBV5-1 and J usage is TRBJ2-3; TRBD2 aligns across 7 bases. Germline V gives CDR1 SGHRS, CDR2 YFSETQ. The CDR3 totals 14 residues. V lost 4 bases, J lost 6 bases, and 8 bases stayed unmatched.